The entry below gives a single TCR beta chain sequence along with its context. The antigen remains unidentified. The data derive from a study of OX40 agonist ivuxolimab in advanced cancers. Across the study: Patients were given ivuxolimab, an antibody that agonizes OX40 (CD134). Findings and limits, study-wide: The authors did not determine the antigen specificity of the expanded peripheral T cells. Normalized T-cell clonal expansion was also low in some nonresponders. Relative to CD4+ cells, CD8+ T cells on average had more expanded clones.

The data were produced by immunoSEQ multiplex PCR, yet TCRdb's version contains in-frame clones alone and is incomplete. The data hold over 95,000 clones, with roughly nine tenths observed a single time. The sample was CD4+ or CD8+ T cells sorted from blood, taken in a trial of the OX40 agonist ivuxolimab. This TCR derives from an adult with an advanced solid tumor such as melanoma, head and neck, liver or kidney cancer.

Here the CDR3 DNA reads TGTGCCAGCAGTCCCGCCTTGGGCGGGAGTAGGTACAATGAGCAGTTCTTC. It is translated as CASSPALGGSRYNEQFF. This sequence joins TRBV28 and TRBJ2-1, with 7 bases aligning to TRBD2. Trimming removed 5 bases from V and 4 bases from J; junction bases left unmatched: 14. The CDR3 is made up of 17 amino acids. The germline V gene encodes CDR1 MDHEN and CDR2 SYDVKM. The full variable domain, completed using reference TRBV28 and TRBJ2-1, is DVKVTQSSRYLVKRTGEKVFLECVQDMDHENMFWYRQDPGLGLRLIYFSYDVKMKEKGDIPEGYSVSREKKERFSLILESASTNQTSMYLCASSPALGGSRYNEQFFGPGTRLTVL.